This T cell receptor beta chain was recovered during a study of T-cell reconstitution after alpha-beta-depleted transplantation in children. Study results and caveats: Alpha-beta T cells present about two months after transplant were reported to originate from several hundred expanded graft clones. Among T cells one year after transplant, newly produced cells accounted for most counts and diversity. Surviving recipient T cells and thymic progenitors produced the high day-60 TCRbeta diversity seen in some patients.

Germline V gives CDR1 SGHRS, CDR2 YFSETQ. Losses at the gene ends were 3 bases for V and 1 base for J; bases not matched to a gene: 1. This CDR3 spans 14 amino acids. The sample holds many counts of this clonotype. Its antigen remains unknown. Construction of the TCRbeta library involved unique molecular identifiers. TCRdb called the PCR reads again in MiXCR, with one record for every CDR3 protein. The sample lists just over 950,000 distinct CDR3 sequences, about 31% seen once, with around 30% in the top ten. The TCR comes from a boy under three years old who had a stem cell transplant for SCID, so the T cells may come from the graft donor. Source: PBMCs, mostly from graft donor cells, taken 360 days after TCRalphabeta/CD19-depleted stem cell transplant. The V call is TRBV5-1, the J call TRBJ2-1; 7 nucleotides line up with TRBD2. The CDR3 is CASSSRGSYNEQFF. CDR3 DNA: TGCGCCAGCAGCTCGCGGGGGTCCTACAATGAGCAGTTCTTC.